This T cell receptor beta chain was found in a study of cytomegalovirus exposure and HLA in healthy donors. Study-wide background: Of a few hundred genotyped donors, around 86% grouped in the Caucasian-associated ancestry cluster. General study points: Cytomegalovirus-associated TCR beta chains were listed, numbering over 150. Sequencing artifact likely explains a cluster of highly shared sequence variants. The sole available immune exposure information was CMV serostatus.

The PCR had 60 Vbeta and 13 Jbeta primers. Sequenced by immunoSEQ multiplex PCR; TCRdb stores in-frame clones only, minus some. Among around 230,000 clones listed, 82% were seen once. There are 12 residues in the CDR3. With 5 bases removed from V and 2 bases from J, the gap between germline ends came to 5 bases. The germline gives CDR1 SGHAT, CDR2 FQNNGV. On this clone: Its specificity is unknown.

The rearrangement uses TRBV11-2 and TRBJ2-3; TRBD1 might be the D (5 bases). Material for sequencing was PBMCs. This receptor was taken from a man in his forties in good health and CMV-seropositive. The chain's CDR3 is CASSGHTDTQYF. The CDR3 nucleotides read TGTGCCAGCAGCGGACACACAGATACGCAGTATTTT.